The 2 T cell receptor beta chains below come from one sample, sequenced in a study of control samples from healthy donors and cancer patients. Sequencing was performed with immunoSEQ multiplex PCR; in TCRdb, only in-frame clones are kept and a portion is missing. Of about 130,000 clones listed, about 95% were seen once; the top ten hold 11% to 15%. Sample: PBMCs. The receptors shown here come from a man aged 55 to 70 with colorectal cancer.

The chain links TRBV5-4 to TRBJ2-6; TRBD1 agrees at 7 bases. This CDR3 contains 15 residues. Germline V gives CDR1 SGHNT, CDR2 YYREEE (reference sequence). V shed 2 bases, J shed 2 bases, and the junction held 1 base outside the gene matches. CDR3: CASSLGTAGANVLTF. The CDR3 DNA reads TGTGCCAGCAGCTTAGGGACAGCTGGGGCCAACGTCCTGACTTTC.

The DNA of the CDR3 is TGCGCCAGCGGGCACACACAAGAGACCCAGTACTTC. Its protein product is CASGHTQETQYF. The chain combines TRBV10-1 with TRBJ2-5; no clear D. Germline-derived CDR1 and CDR2 are WNHNN and SYGVQD (reference sequence). V lost 8 bases, J lost 2 bases, and 9 bases lay in between. The CDR3 runs to 12 residues.